The rows below give T cell receptor beta chains drawn from one sample of a study of spatial heterogeneity in lung cancer. TCRdb reprocessed the 5' RACE reads via MiXCR and lists one record per CDR3 protein. The table lists thousands of distinct CDR3 sequences, roughly 16% of them singletons. The starting material was lung tumor tissue, obtained at surgery. The receptors derive from a male donor with early-stage non-small cell lung cancer. The CDR3 runs from the conserved cysteine through the conserved F or W. The D gene is left open where the match is weak. Clone size appears in some rows only: once, few, many, or a class for an expanded clone.

. TRBJ2-1 TRBV9 few CASSVAAGSFNEQFF TGTGCCAGCAGCGTAGCGGCAGGGTCCTTCAATGAGCAGTTCTTC
TRBD1 TRBJ1-6 TRBV9 . CASSDRAGTAPYNSPLHF TGTGCCAGCAGCGATAGAGCGGGGACAGCGCCTTATAATTCACCCCTCCACTTT
. TRBJ1-6 TRBV7-6 medium-sized CASSLADTGSPLHF TGTGCCAGCAGCCTGGCAGATACGGGTTCACCCCTCCACTTT
TRBD1 TRBJ2-3 TRBV11-2 many CASSLDRVLDTQYF TGTGCCAGCAGTCTGGACAGGGTGTTAGATACGCAGTATTTT
. TRBJ1-2 TRBV12-3/TRBV12-4 medium-sized CASSRQVDYGYTF TGTGCCAGCAGTCGACAGGTCGACTATGGCTACACCTTC
TRBD1 TRBJ1-1 TRBV11-2 medium-sized CASSIQGAVTEAFF TGTGCCAGCAGCATACAGGGGGCAGTGACTGAAGCTTTCTTT
. TRBJ1-6 TRBV4-1 many CASSQADPRSQIGGDSPLHF TGCGCCAGCAGCCAAGCCGATCCCAGGTCCCAGATTGGGGGAGATTCACCCCTCCACTTT
. TRBJ1-2 TRBV27 many CASSLLSRGDGYGYTF TGTGCCAGCAGTTTGCTTTCCAGGGGAGATGGCTATGGCTACACCTTC
. TRBJ2-3 TRBV7-2 . CASSPVGSAGDTQYF TGTGCCAGCAGCCCCGTCGGTAGCGCTGGGGATACGCAGTATTTT
TRBD2 TRBJ2-3 TRBV5-1 medium-sized CASSPVSSGGVDTQYF TGCGCCAGCAGCCCCGTCTCTAGCGGGGGGGTTGATACGCAGTATTTT
. TRBJ2-7 TRBV20-1 many CSATPGLASSYEQYF TGCAGTGCTACCCCTGGACTGGCGAGCTCCTACGAGCAGTACTTC
. TRBJ1-1 TRBV12-3/TRBV12-4 medium-sized CASSLRLPFWRGFTEAFF TGTGCCAGCAGTTTGCGATTACCTTTTTGGCGGGGCTTCACTGAAGCTTTCTTT
TRBD2 TRBJ2-7 TRBV7-3 medium-sized CASSLAGGYEQYF TGTGCCAGCAGCTTAGCGGGGGGGTACGAGCAGTACTTC
TRBD1 TRBJ1-6 TRBV27 many CASRRGQSSYNSPLHF TGTGCCAGCAGGAGGGGACAGAGCTCCTATAATTCACCCCTCCACTTT
TRBD2 TRBJ2-7 TRBV20-1 medium-sized CSASGRRYEQYF TGCAGTGCTAGCGGGAGGCGCTACGAGCAGTACTTC
TRBD2 TRBJ2-7 TRBV7-2 medium-sized CASSFRTSGDLSYEQYF TGTGCCAGCAGCTTTAGAACTAGCGGGGATCTCTCCTACGAGCAGTACTTC
TRBD1 TRBJ1-3 TRBV29-1 many CSVAPPGQGNTIYF TGCAGCGTTGCCCCCCCGGGACAGGGAAACACCATATATTTT